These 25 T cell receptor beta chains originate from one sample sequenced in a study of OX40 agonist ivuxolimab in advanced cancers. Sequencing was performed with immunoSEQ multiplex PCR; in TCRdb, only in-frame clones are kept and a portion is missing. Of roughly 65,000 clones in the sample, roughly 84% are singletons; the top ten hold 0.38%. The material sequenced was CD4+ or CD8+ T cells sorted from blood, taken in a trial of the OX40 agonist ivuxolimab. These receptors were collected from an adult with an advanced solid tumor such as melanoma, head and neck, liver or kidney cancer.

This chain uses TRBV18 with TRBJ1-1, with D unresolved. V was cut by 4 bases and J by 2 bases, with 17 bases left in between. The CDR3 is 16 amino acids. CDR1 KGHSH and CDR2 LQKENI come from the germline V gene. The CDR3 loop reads CASSLSIATGNTEAFF. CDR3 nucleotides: TGTGCCAGCTCACTATCGATTGCGACGGGAAACACTGAAGCTTTCTTT.

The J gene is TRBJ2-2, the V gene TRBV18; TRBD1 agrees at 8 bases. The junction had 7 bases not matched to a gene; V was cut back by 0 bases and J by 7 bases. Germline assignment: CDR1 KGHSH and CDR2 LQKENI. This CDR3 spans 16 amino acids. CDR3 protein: CASSPPQGASIGELFF. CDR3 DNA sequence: TGTGCCAGCTCACCACCCCAGGGGGCGAGTATCGGGGAGCTGTTTTTT.

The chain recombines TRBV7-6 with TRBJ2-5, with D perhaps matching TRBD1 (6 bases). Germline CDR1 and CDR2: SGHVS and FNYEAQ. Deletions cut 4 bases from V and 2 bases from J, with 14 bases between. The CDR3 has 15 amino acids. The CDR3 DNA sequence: TGTGCCAGCAGCTCCACGGGGACAAGGCAAGAGACCCAGTACTTC. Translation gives CASSSTGTRQETQYF. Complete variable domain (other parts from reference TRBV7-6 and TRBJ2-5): GAGVSQSPRYKVTKRGQDVALRCDPISGHVSLYWYRQALGQGPEFLTYFNYEAQQDKSGLPNDRFSAERPEGSISTLTIQRTEQRDSAMYRCASSSTGTRQETQYFGPGTRLLVL.

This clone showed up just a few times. CDR3 in amino acids: CAMNGQGAANTEAFF. The CDR3 region has the DNA TGTGCCATGAATGGACAGGGGGCAGCGAACACTGAAGCTTTCTTT. V is TRBV2 and J is TRBJ1-1; 11 nucleotides align to TRBD1. Germline CDR1 reads SNHLY; CDR2 reads FYNNEI. V lost 10 bases, J lost 1 base, and 8 bases stayed unmatched. CDR3 size: 15 residues.

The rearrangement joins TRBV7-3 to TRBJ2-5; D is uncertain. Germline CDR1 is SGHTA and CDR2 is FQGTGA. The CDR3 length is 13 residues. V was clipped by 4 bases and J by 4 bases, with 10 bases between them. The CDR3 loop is CASSSGPGETQYF. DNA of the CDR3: TGTGCCAGCAGCTCCGGCCCCGGAGAGACCCAGTACTTC.

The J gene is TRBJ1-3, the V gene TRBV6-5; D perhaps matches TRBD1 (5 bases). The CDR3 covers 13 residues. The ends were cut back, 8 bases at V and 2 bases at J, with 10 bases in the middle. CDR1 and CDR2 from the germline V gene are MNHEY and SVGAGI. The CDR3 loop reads CASRRGAGNTIYF. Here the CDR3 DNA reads TGTGCCAGCCGCCGAGGGGCTGGAAACACCATATATTTT.

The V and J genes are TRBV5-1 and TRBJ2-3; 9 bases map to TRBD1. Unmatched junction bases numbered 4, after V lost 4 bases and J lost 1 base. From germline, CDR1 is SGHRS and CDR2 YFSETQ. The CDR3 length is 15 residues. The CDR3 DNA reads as TGCGCCAGCAGCCTTGGACAGGGGCGCACAGATACGCAGTATTTT. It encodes CASSLGQGRTDTQYF. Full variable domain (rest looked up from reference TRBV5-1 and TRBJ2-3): KAGVTQTPRYLIKTRGQQVTLSCSPISGHRSVSWYQQTPGQGLQFLFEYFSETQRNKGNFPGRFSGRQFSNSRSEMNVSTLELGDSALYLCASSLGQGRTDTQYFGPGTRLTVL.

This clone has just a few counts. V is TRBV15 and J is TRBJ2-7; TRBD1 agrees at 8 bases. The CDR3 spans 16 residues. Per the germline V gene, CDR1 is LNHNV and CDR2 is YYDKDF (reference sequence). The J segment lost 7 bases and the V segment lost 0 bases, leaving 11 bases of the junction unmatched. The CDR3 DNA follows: TGTGCCACCAGCAGAGATCTGGCAGGGGGCTTTTTTGAGCAGTACTTC. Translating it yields CATSRDLAGGFFEQYF.

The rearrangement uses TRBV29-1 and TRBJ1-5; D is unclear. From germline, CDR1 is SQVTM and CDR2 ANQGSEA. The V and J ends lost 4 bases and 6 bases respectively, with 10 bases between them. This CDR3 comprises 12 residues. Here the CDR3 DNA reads TGCAGCGTTGCTGGTCTCGGTCAGCCCCAGCATTTT. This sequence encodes CSVAGLGQPQHF.

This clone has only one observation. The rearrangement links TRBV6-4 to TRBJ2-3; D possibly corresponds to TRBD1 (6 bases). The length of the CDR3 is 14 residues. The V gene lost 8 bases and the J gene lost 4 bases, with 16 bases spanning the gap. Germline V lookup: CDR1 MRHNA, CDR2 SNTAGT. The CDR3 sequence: CASSSNRASDTQYF. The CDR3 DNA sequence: TGTGCCAGCTCATCAAACAGGGCTTCAGATACGCAGTATTTT.

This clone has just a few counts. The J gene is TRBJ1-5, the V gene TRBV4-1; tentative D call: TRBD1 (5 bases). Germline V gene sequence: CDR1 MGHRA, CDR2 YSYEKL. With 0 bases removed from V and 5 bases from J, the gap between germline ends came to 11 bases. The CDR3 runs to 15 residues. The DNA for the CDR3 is TGCGCCAGCAGCCAAGATGGTTCGGGGGATCAGCCCCAGCATTTT. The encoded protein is CASSQDGSGDQPQHF.

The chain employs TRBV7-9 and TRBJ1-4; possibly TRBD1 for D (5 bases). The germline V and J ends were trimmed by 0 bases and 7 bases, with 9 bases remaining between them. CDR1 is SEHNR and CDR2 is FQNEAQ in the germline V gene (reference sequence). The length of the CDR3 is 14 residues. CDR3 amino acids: CASSLASGPEKLFF. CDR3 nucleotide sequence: TGTGCCAGCAGCTTAGCGTCGGGGCCTGAAAAACTGTTTTTT.

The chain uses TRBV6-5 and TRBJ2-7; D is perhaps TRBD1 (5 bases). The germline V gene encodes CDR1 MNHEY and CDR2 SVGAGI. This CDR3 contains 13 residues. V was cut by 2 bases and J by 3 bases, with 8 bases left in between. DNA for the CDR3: TGTGCCAGCAGTTACGCCAGGGACTACGAGCAGTACTTC. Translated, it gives CASSYARDYEQYF.

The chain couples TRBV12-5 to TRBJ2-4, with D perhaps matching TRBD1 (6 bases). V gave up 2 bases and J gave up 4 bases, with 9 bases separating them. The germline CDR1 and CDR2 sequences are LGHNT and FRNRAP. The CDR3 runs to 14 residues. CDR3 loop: CASGLSTGKNIQYF. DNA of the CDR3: TGTGCTAGTGGTTTGTCAACAGGGAAAAACATTCAGTACTTC.

CDR3 DNA: TGCGCCAGCAGCCTCCAGGTACTCTCTGGAAACACCATATATTTT. Translation: CASSLQVLSGNTIYF. The V call is TRBV4-1, the J call TRBJ1-3; the D is unclear. CDR3 length: 15 residues. The ends were cut back, 4 bases at V and 0 bases at J, with 10 bases in the middle. Germline loops: CDR1 MGHRA, CDR2 YSYEKL.

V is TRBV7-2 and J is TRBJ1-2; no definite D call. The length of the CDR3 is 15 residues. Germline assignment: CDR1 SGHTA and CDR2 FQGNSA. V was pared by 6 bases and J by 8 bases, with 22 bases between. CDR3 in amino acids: CASRSQAESGPGYTF. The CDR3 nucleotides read TGTGCCAGCAGGTCCCAGGCGGAAAGTGGCCCAGGCTACACCTTC.

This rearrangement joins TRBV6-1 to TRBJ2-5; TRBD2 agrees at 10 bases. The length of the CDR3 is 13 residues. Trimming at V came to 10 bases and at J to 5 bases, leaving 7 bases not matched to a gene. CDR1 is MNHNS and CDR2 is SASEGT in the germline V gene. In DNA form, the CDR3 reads TGTGCCACCAGGACTAGCGGAAGGGAGACCCAGTACTTC. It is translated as CATRTSGRETQYF.

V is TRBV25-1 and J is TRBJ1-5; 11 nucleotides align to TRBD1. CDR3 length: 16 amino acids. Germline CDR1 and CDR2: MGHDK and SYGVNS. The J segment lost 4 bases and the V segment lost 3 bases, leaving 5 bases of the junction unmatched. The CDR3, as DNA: TGTGCCAGCAGTGACTCCGGGACAGGGGGAAATCAGCCCCAGCATTTT. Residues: CASSDSGTGGNQPQHF.

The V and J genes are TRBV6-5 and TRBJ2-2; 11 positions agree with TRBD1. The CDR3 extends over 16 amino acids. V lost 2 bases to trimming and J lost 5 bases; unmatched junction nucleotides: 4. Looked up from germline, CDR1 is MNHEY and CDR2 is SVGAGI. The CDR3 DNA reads TGTGCCAGCAGTTACCCTGGGACAGGGGGGACCGGGGAGCTGTTTTTT. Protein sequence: CASSYPGTGGTGELFF.

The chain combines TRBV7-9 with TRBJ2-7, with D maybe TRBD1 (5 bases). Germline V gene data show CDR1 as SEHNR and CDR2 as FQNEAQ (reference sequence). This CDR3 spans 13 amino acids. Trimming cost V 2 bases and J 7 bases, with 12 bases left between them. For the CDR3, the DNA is TGTGCCAGCAGCTTAAGACAGATGGGAGAGCAGTACTTC. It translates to CASSLRQMGEQYF.

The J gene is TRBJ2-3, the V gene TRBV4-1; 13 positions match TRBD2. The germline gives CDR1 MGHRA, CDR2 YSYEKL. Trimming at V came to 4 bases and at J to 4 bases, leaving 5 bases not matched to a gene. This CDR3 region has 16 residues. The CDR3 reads CASSRRLAGGPDTQYF. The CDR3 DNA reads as TGCGCCAGCAGCCGGAGACTAGCGGGGGGTCCAGATACGCAGTATTTT.

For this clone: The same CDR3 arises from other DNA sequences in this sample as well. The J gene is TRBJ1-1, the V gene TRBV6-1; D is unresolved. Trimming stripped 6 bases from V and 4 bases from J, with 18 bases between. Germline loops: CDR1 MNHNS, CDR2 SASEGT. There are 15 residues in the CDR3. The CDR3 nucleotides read TGTGCCAGCAGCTGGTCCCTACTAAGAGGCACTGAAGCTTTCTTT. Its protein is CASSWSLLRGTEAFF.

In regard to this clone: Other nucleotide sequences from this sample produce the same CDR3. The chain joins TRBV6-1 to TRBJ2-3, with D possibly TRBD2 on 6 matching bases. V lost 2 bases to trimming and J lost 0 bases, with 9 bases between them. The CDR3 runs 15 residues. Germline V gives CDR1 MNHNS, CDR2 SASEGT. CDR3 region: CASSEYGTSTDTQYF. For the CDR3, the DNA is TGTGCCAGCAGTGAATACGGGACTAGCACAGATACGCAGTATTTT.

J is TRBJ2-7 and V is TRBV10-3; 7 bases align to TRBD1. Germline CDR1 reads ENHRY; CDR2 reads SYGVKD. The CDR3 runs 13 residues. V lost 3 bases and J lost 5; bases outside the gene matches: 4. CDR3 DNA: TGTGCCATCAGTGATCGACAGGGCAACGAGCAGTACTTC. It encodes CAISDRQGNEQYF.

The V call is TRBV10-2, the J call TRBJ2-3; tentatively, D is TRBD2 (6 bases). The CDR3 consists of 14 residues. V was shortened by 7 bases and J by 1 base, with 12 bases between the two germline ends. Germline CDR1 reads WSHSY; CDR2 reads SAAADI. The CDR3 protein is CASNDGGGTDTQYF. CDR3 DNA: TGCGCCAGCAACGACGGGGGTGGCACAGATACGCAGTATTTT.